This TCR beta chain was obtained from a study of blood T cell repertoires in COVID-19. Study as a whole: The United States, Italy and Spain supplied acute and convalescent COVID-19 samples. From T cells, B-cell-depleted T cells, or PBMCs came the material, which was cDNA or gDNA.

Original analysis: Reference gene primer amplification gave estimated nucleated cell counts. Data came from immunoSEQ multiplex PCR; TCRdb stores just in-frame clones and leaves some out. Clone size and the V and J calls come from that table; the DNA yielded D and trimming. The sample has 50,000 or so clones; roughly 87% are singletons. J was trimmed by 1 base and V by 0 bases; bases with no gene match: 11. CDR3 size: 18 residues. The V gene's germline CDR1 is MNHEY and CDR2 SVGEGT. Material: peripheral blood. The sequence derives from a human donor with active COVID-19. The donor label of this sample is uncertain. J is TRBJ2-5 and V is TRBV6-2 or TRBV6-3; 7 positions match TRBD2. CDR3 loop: CASSYSILSAGVQETQYF. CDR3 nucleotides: TGTGCCAGCAGTTACTCGATCCTGTCGGCGGGAGTCCAAGAGACCCAGTACTTC.